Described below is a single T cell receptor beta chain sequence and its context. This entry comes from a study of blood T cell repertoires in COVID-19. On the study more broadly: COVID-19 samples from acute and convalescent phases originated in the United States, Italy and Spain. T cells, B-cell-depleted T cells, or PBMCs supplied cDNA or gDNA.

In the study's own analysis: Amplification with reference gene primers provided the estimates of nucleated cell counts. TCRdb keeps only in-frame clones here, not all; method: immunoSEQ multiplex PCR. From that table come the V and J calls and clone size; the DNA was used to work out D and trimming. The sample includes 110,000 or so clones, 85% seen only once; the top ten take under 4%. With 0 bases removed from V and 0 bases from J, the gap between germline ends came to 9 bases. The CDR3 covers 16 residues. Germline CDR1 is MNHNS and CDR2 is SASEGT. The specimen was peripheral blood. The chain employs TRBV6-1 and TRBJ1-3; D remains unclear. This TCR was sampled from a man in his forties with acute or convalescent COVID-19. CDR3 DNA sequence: TGTGCCAGCAGTGAAGCCCAAACGGTCTCTGGAAACACCATATATTTT. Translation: CASSEAQTVSGNTIYF.